Below, 3 T cell receptor beta chains from the same sample are listed, as sequenced in a study of blood T cell repertoires in COVID-19. The protocol was immunoSEQ multiplex PCR, while the TCRdb copy is restricted to in-frame clones and leaves out a portion. The sample lists roughly 130,000 clones; about nine tenths were seen once. Input material: peripheral blood. These receptors all come from a man aged 55 to 70 with COVID-19, enrolled during active disease.

The V call is TRBV7-8, the J call TRBJ2-2, with 9 bases identical to TRBD1. With 11 bases clipped from V and 0 bases from J, the junction kept 7 bases outside the gene matches. Germline V CDR1 and CDR2: SGHVS, FQNEAQ. There are 15 residues in the CDR3. The CDR3 is CAARTGATNTGELFF. Written as DNA, the CDR3 is TGTGCCGCAAGGACAGGGGCCACGAACACCGGGGAGCTGTTTTTT.

CDR3 nucleotide sequence: TGTGCCAGCAGCGTAGTGGGCTCCTCCACCGGGGAGCTGTTTTTT. Protein: CASSVVGSSTGELFF. The genes are TRBV9 and TRBJ2-2; D is unresolved. This CDR3 region has 15 residues. V was cut by 0 bases and J by 4 bases, with 10 bases left in between. Germline V CDR1 and CDR2: SGDLS, YYNGEE.

This clone was detected once. The chain recombines TRBV27 with TRBJ2-7, with 7 bases identical to TRBD2. The CDR3 has 16 amino acids. The germline CDR1 and CDR2 sequences are MNHEY and SMNVEV (reference sequence). V shed 6 bases and J 4 bases; nucleotides not matched to a gene: 15. The CDR3 coding sequence is TGTGCCAGCAGCCGGCGGGCGGGAGTGGAGGGGTACGAGCAGTACTTC. This codes for CASSRRAGVEGYEQYF.